The entry below describes one T cell receptor beta chain. The source of the sample is a study of blood T cell repertoires in COVID-19. Study as a whole: Researchers got acute and convalescent COVID-19 samples from the United States, Italy and Spain. The analysed material was cDNA or gDNA that came from T cells, B-cell-depleted T cells, or PBMCs.

This CDR3 is built from 16 residues. The germline CDR1 and CDR2 sequences are LGHDT and YNNKEL (reference sequence). V was shortened by 0 bases and J by 3 bases, with 14 bases between the two germline ends. Authors' methods: Scientists estimated how many nucleated cells there were by amplifying reference gene primers. The table came from immunoSEQ multiplex PCR; TCRdb's copy has only in-frame clones and leaves some out. That table is the source of V, J and clone size, and D and trimming were worked out from the DNA. This table holds 130,000 to 150,000 clones, approximately 80% found once. The rearrangement joins TRBV3-1 (or the pseudogene TRBV3-2) to TRBJ1-2; D unresolved. Specimen: peripheral blood. This TCR derives from a human donor in a cohort sampled during active COVID-19. The CDR3, as DNA: TGTGCCAGCAGCCAAGATCAGGAAGGCGGGGACTATGGCTACACCTTC. Residues: CASSQDQEGGDYGYTF.